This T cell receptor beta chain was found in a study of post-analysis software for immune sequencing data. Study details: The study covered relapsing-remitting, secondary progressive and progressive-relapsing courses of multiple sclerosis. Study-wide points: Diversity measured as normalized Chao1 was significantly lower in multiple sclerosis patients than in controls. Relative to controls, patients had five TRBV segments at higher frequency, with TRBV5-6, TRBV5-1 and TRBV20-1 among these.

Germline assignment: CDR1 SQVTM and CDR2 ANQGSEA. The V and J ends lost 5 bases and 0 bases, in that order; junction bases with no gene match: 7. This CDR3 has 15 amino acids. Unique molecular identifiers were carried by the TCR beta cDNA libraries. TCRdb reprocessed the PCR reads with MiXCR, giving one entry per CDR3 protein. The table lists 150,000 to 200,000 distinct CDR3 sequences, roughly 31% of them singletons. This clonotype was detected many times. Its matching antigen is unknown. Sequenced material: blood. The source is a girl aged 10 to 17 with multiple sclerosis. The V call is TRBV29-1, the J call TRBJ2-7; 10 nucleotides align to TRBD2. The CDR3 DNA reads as TGCAGCGTTACAGGACTAGCGGTAAACTCCTACGAGCAGTACTTC. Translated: CSVTGLAVNSYEQYF.